This T cell receptor (beta chain) was recorded in a study of T cell responses to AZD1222 COVID-19 vaccine. The germline CDR1 and CDR2 sequences are SQVTM and ANQGSEA. The CDR3 spans 13 residues. V shed 4 bases and J shed 6 bases, with 12 bases lying between them. Measured with immunoSEQ multiplex PCR; TCRdb has only the in-frame clones, and not every one. The repertoire holds about 37,000 clones, with 85% to 90% as singletons. V gene TRBV29-1 combines with J gene TRBJ2-2; D not resolved. The sequence came from an adult who received the AZD1222 COVID-19 vaccine. The specimen was peripheral blood, collected 28 days after the second AZD1222 dose. DNA for the CDR3: TGCAGCGTTGGTTCCCCCATCTCCGGGGAGCTGTTTTTT. Translated, it gives CSVGSPISGELFF.